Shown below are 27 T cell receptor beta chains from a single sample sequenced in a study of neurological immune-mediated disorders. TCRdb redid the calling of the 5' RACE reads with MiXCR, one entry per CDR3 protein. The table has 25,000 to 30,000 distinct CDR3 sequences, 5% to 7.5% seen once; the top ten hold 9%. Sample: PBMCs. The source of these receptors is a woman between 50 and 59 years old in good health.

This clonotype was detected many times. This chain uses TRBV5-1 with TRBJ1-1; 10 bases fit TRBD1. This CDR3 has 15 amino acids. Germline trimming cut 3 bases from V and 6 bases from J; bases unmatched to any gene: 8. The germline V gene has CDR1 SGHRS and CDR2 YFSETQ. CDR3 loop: CASSYRAGTGAEAFF. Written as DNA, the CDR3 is TGCGCCAGCAGCTACCGAGCCGGGACAGGGGCTGAAGCTTTCTTT.

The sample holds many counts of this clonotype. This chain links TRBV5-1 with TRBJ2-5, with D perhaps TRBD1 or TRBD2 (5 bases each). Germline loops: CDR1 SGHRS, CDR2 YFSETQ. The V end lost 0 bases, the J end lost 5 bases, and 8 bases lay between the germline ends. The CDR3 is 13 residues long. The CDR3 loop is CASSLAGPETQYF. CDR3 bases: TGCGCCAGCAGCTTGGCGGGGCCGGAGACCCAGTACTTC. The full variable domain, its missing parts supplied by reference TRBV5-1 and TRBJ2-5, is KAGVTQTPRYLIKTRGQQVTLSCSPISGHRSVSWYQQTPGQGLQFLFEYFSETQRNKGNFPGRFSGRQFSNSRSEMNVSTLELGDSALYLCASSLAGPETQYFGPGTRLLVL.

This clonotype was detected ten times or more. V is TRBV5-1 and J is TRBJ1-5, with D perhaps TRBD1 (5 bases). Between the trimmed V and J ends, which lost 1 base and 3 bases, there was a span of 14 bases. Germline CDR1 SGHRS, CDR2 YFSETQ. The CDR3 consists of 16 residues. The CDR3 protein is CASSLIGGRNNQPQHF. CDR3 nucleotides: TGCGCCAGCAGCTTGATCGGGGGACGGAACAATCAGCCCCAGCATTTT. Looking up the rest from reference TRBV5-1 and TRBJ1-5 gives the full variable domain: KAGVTQTPRYLIKTRGQQVTLSCSPISGHRSVSWYQQTPGQGLQFLFEYFSETQRNKGNFPGRFSGRQFSNSRSEMNVSTLELGDSALYLCASSLIGGRNNQPQHFGDGTRLSIL.

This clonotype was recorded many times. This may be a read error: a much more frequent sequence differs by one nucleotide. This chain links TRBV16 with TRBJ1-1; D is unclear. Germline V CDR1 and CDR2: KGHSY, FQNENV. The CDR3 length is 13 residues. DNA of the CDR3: TGTACCAGCAGCCAGTCGGTGAACACTGAAGCTTTCTTT. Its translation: CTSSQSVNTEAFF. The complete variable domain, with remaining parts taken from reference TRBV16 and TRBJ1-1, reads GEEVAQTPKHLVRGEGQKAKLYCAPIKGHSYVFWYQQVLKNEFKFLISFQNENVFDETGMPKERFSAKCLPNSPCSLEIQATKLEDSAVYFCTSSQSVNTEAFFGQGTRLTVV.

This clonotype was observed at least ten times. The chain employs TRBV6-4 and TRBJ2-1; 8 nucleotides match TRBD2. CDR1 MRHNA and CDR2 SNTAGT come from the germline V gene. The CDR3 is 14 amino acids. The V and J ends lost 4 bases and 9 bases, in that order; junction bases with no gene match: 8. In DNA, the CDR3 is TGTGCCAGCAGTGCGGGGGGGGGCGATTTTGAGCAGTTCTTC. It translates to CASSAGGGDFEQFF.

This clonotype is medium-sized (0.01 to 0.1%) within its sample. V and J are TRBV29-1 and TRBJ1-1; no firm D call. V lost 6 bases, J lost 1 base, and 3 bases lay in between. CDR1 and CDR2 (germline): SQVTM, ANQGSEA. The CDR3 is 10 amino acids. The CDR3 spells CSVKNTEAFF. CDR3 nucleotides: TGCAGCGTAAAGAACACTGAAGCTTTCTTT.

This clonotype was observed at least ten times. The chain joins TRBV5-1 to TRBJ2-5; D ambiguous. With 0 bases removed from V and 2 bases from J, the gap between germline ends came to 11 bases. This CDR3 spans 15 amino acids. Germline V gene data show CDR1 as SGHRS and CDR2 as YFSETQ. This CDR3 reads CASSLVLQRQETQYF. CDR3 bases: TGCGCCAGCAGCTTGGTGTTGCAAAGACAAGAGACCCAGTACTTC.

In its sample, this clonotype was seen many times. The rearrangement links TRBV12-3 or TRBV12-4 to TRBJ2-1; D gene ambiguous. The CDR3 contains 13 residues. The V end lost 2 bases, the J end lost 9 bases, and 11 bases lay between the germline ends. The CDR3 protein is CASSLSLGAEQFF. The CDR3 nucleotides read TGTGCCAGCAGTTTATCCCTGGGTGCTGAGCAGTTCTTC.

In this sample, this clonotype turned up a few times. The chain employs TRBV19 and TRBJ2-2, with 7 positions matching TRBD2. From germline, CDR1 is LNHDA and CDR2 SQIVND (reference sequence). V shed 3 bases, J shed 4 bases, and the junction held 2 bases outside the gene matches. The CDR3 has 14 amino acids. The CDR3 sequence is CASSMGGSTGELFF. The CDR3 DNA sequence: TGTGCCAGTAGTATGGGCGGGAGCACCGGGGAGCTGTTTTTT.

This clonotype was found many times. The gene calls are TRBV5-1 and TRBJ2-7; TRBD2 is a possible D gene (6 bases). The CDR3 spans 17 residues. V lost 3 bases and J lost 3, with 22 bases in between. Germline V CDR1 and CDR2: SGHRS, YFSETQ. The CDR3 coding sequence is TGCGCCAGCAGCTCTGTCCCCCGGGACTTACATTTCTACGAGCAGTACTTC. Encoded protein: CASSSVPRDLHFYEQYF.

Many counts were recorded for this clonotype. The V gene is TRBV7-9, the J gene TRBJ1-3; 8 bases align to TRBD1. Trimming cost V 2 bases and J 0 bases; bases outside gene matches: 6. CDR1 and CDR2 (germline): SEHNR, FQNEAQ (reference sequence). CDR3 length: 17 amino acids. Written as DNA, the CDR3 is TGTGCCAGCAGCTTAAGGACAGGGAACTACTCTGGAAACACCATATATTTT. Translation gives CASSLRTGNYSGNTIYF.

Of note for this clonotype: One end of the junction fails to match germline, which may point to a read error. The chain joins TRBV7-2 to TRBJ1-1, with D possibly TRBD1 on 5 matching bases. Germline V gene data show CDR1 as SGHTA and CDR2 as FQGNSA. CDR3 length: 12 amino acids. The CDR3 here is CASSFKDTETFF. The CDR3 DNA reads TGTGCCAGCAGCTTCAAGGACACTGAAACTTTCTTT. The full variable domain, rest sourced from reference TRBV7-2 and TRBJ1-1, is GAGVSQSPSNKVTEKGKDVELRCDPISGHTALYWYRQSLGQGLEFLIYFQGNSAPDKSGLPSDRFSAERTGGSVSTLTIQRTQQEDSAVYLCASSFKDTETFFGQGTRLTVV.

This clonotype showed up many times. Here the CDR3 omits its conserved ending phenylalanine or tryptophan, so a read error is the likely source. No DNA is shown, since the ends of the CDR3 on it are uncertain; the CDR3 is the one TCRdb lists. CDR3 amino acids: CASSQVGGGPLYS. The chain carries TRBV3-1 and TRBJ2-7; TRBD1, the D gene given by the table, was not confirmed from the DNA. The CDR3 has 13 amino acids, counting both end residues. Germline lookup yields CDR1 LGHDT and CDR2 YNNKEL (reference sequence).

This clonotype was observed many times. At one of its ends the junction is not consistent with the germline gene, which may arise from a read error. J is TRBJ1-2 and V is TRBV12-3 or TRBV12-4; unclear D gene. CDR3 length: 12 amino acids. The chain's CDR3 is CASSLQSRLAYF. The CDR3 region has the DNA TGTGCCAGCAGTTTGCAATCCAGATTAGCTTATTTC.

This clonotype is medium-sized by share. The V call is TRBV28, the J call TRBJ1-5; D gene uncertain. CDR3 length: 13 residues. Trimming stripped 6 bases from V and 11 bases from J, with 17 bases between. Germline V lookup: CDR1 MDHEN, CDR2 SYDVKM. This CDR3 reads CASSPPETETQHF. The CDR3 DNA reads TGTGCCAGCAGCCCCCCCGAGACCGAGACCCAGCATTTT.

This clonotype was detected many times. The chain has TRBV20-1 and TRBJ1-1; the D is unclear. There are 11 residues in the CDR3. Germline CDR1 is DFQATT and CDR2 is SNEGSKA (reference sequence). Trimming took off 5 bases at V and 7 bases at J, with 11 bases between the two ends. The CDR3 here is CSAQRSIEAFF. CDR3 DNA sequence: TGCAGTGCTCAGAGATCGATTGAAGCTTTCTTT.

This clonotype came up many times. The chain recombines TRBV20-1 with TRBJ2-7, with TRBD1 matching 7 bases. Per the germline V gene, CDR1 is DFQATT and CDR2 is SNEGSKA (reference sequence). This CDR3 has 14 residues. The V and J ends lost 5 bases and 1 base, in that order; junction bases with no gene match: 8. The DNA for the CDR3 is TGCAGTGCTCAGACCGGGACAGCATCCTACGAGCAGTACTTC. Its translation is CSAQTGTASYEQYF.

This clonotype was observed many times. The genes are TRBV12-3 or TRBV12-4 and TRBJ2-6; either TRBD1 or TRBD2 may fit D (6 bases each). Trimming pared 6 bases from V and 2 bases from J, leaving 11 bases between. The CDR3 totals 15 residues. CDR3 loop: CASSLRGAGANVLTF. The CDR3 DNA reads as TGTGCCAGCAGCCTTAGGGGGGCTGGGGCCAACGTCCTGACTTTC.

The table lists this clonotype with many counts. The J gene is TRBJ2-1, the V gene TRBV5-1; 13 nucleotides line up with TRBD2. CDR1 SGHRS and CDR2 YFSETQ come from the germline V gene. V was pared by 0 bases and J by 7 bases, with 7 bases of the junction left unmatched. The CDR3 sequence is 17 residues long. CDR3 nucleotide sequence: TGCGCCAGCAGCTTGGATAGACCGGGACTAGCGGGAAATGAGCAGTTCTTC. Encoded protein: CASSLDRPGLAGNEQFF.

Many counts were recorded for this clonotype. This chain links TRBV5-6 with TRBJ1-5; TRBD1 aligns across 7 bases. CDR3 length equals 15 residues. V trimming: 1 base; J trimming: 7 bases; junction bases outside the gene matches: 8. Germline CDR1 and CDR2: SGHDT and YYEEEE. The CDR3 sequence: CASSLFRQGGQPQHF. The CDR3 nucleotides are TGTGCCAGCAGCTTGTTCCGACAGGGTGGGCAGCCCCAGCATTTT.

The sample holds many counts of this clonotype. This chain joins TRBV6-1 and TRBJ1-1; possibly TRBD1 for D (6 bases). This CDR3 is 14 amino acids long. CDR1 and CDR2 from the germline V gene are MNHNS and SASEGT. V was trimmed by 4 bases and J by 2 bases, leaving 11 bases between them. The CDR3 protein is CASSATGYNTEAFF. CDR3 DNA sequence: TGTGCCAGCAGTGCCACAGGGTATAACACTGAAGCTTTCTTT.

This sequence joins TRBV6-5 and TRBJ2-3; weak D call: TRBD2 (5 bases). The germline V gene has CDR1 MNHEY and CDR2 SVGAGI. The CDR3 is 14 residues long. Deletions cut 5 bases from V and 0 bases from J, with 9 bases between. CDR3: CASSRAVSTDTQYF. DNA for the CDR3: TGTGCCAGCAGTCGAGCGGTTAGCACAGATACGCAGTATTTT.

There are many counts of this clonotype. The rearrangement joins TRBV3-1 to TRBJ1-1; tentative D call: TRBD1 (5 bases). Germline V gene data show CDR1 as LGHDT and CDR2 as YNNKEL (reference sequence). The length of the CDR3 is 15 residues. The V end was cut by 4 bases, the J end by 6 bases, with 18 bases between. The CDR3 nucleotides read TGTGCCAGCAGCCTCGGACGGGCAGGGAATGCTGAAGCTTTCTTT. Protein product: CASSLGRAGNAEAFF. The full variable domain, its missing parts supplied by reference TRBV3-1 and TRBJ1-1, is DTAVSQTPKYLVTQMGNDKSIKCEQNLGHDTMYWYKQDSKKFLKIMFSYNNKELIINETVPNRFSPKSPDKAHLNLHINSLELGDSAVYFCASSLGRAGNAEAFFGQGTRLTVV.

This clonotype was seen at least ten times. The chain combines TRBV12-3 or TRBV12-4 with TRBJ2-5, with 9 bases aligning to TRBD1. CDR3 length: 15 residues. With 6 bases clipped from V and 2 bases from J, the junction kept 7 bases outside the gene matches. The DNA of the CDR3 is TGTGCCAGCAGCTTGGGACAGGGCCGACAAGAGACCCAGTACTTC. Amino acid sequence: CASSLGQGRQETQYF.

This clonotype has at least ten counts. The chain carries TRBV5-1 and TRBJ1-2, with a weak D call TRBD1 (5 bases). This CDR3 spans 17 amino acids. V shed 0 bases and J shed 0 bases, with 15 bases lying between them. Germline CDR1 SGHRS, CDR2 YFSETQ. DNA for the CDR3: TGCGCCAGCAGCTTGGTGCTGGATCCAGGGTCTAACTATGGCTACACCTTC. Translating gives CASSLVLDPGSNYGYTF. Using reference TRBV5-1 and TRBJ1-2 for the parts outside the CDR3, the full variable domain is KAGVTQTPRYLIKTRGQQVTLSCSPISGHRSVSWYQQTPGQGLQFLFEYFSETQRNKGNFPGRFSGRQFSNSRSEMNVSTLELGDSALYLCASSLVLDPGSNYGYTFGSGTRLTVV.

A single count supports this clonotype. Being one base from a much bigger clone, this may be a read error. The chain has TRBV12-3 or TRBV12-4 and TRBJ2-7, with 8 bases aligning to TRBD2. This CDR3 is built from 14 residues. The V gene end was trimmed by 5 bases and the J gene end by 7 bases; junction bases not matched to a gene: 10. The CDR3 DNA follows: TGTGCCAGCAGTCAAGTAGCGGGACCGGTGGAGCAGTACTTC. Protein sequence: CASSQVAGPVEQYF.

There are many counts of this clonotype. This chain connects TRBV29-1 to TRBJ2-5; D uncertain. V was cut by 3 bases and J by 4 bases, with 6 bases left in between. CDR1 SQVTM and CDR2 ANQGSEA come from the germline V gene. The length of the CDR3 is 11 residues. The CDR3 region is CSVDTSETQYF. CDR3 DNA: TGCAGCGTTGACACCTCAGAGACCCAGTACTTC.